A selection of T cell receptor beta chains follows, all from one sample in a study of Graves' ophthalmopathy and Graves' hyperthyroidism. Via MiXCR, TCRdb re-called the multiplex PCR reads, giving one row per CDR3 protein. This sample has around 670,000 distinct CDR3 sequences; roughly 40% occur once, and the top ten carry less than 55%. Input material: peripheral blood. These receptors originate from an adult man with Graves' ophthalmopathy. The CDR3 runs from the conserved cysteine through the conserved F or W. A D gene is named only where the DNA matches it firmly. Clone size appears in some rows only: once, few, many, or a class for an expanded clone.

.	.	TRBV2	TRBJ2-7	CASSEEGDGSGFF	TGTGCCAGCAGTGAAGAGGGCGACGGGAGCGGGTTCTTC
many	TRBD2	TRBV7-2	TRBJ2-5	CASSLLSTSGTGETQYF	TGTGCCAGCAGCTTATTATCGACTAGCGGGACGGGGGAGACCCAGTACTTC
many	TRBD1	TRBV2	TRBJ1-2	CASSNRGPRYGYTF	TGTGCCAGCAGCAACAGGGGGCCTCGATATGGCTACACCTTC
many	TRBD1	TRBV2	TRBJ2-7	CASSTGTGDDEQYF	TGTGCCAGCAGTACCGGGACAGGGGACGACGAGCAGTACTTC
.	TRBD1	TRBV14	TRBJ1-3	CASSPRDRVDTIYF	TGTGCCAGCAGCCCCCGGGACAGGGTCGACACCATATATTTT
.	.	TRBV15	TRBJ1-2	CATSSRDGFYGYTF	TGTGCCACCAGCAGCCGGGACGGATTCTATGGCTACACCTTC
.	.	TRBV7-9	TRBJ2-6	CAGRATEAF	TGTGCCGGACGGGCAACTGAAGCTTTC
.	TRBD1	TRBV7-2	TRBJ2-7	CASSFDRGRREQYF	TGTGCCAGCAGCTTTGACAGGGGACGGAGGGAGCAGTACTTC
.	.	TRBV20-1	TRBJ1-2	CSADGLRGYTF	TGCAGTGCAGACGGTTTGCGGGGCTACACCTTC
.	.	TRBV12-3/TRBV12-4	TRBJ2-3	CASSEPTGSTDTQYF	TGTGCCAGCAGTGAACCCACAGGGAGCACAGATACGCAGTATTTT
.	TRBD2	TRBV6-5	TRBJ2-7	CASTGLALGEQYF	TGTGCCAGTACGGGACTAGCGTTGGGCGAGCAGTACTTC
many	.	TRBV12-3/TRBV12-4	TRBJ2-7	CASSIRDSAYEQYF	TGTGCCAGCAGTATCCGGGACTCTGCCTACGAGCAGTACTTC
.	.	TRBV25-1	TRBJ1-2	CASVDPGRVGGYAF	TGTGCCAGCGTTGATCCCGGACGGGTGGGTGGCTACGCCTTC
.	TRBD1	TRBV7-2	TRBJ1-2	CASSPRVQGVGYGYTF	TGTGCCAGCAGTCCGAGGGTGCAGGGGGTTGGCTATGGCTACACCTTC
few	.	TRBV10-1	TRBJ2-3	CASSETGEGTDTQYF	TGCGCCAGCAGTGAGACGGGAGAGGGCACAGATACGCAGTATTTT
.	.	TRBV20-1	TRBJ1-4	CSAHDRGSANEKLFF	TGCAGTGCCCATGACCGGGGGTCAGCTAATGAAAAACTGTTTTTT
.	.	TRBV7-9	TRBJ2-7	CASSFTAPGYEQYF	TGTGCCAGCAGCTTTACAGCGCCCGGTTACGAGCAGTACTTC
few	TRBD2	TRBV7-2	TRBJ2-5	CASSLVGLAGSQYF	TGTGCCAGCAGCTTAGTTGGCCTAGCGGGGAGCCAATACTTC
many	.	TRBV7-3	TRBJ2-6	CASSPGAGGANVLTF	TGTGCCAGCAGCCCCGGAGCCGGTGGGGCCAACGTCCTGACTTTC
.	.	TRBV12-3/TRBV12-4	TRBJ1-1	CASSFSSNMNTEAFF	TGTGCCAGCAGTTTTTCATCAAACATGAACACTGAAGCTTTCTTT
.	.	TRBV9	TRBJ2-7	CASSVGTGELYEQYF	TGTGCCAGCAGCGTAGGAACGGGAGAGCTGTACGAGCAGTACTTC
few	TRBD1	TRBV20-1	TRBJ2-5	CSLQNTGDGETQYF	TGCAGTCTACAAAACACAGGGGACGGGGAGACCCAGTACTTC
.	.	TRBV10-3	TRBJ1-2	CAVRLRLQGGYTF	TGTGCCGTCAGACTCAGACTGCAAGGGGGCTACACCTTC
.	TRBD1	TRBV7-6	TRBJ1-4	CASSLAGQGTEKLFF	TGTGCCAGCAGCTTGGCGGGACAGGGGACAGAAAAACTGTTTTTT
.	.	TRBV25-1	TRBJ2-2	CASSFLDAGRTGELFF	TGTGCCAGCAGCTTCCTTGACGCAGGACGCACCGGGGAGCTGTTTTTT
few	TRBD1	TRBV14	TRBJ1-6	CASLQGQESSPLHF	TGTGCCAGCTTGCAGGGACAGGAGAGTTCACCCCTCCACTTT
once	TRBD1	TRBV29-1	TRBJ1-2	CSVNDYRGGGYTF	TGCAGCGTGAACGATTACAGGGGCGGTGGCTACACCTTC
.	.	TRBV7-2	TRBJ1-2	CASSNPRVARGYGYTF	TGTGCCAGCAGCAACCCGCGGGTGGCTCGAGGCTATGGCTACACCTTC
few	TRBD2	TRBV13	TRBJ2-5	CASSRSMGLATQETQYF	TGTGCCAGCAGCCGTAGTATGGGACTAGCGACCCAAGAGACCCAGTACTTC
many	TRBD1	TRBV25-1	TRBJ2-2	CASSLGQSTGELFF	TGTGCCAGCAGCTTGGGACAGAGCACCGGGGAGCTGTTTTTT
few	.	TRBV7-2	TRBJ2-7	CASSLGKQTAYEQYF	TGTGCCAGCAGCTTAGGTAAACAGACCGCCTACGAGCAGTACTTC
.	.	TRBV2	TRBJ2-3	CASSDGGYTDTQYF	TGTGCCAGCAGTGATGGCGGCTACACAGATACGCAGTATTTT
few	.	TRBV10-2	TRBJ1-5	CASSESTQPQHF	TGCGCCAGCAGTGAGTCTACTCAGCCCCAGCATTTT
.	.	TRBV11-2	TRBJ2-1	CASSLVSDNEQFF	TGTGCCAGCAGCTTAGTATCCGACAATGAGCAGTTCTTC
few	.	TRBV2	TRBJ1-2	CASSDRGTRYGYTF	TGTGCCAGCAGTGATCGGGGGACTCGCTATGGCTACACCTTC
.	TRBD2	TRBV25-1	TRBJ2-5	CASSLAGGGNIQETQYF	TGTGCCAGCAGCTTGGCCGGGGGGGGAAACATCCAAGAGACCCAGTACTTC
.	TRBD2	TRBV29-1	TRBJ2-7	CSVEDSNWGGGQYF	TGCAGCGTTGAGGATAGCAACTGGGGGGGTGGGCAGTACTTC
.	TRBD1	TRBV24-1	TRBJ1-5	CATSDPGTGHFNQPQHF	TGTGCCACCAGTGATCCCGGGACAGGACATTTCAATCAGCCCCAGCATTTT
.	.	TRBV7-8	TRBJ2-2	CASSQGLAGELFF	TGTGCCAGCAGCCAAGGTCTGGCCGGGGAGCTGTTTTTT
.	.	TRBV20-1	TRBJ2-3	CSAQDGGDTQYF	TGCAGTGCTCAGGACGGTGGAGATACGCAGTATTTT
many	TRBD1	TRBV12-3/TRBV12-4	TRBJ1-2	CASRRQGGIDGYTF	TGTGCCAGCAGGCGACAGGGTGGGATCGATGGCTACACCTTC
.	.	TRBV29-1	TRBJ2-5	CSVQGGVQGGLRQTQYF	TGCAGCGTACAAGGGGGCGTACAGGGAGGGCTTCGGCAGACCCAGTACTTC
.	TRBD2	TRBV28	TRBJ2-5	CASTVPETSGEETQYF	TGTGCCAGCACCGTTCCAGAGACTAGCGGGGAAGAGACCCAGTACTTC
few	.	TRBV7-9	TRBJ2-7	CASSLFGSPSYEQYF	TGTGCCAGCAGCCTTTTTGGGTCGCCGTCCTACGAGCAGTACTTC